Each of the 4 T cell receptor beta chains below was sequenced from the same sample in a study of OX40 agonist ivuxolimab in advanced cancers. Library preparation used the immunoSEQ multiplex PCR assay. TCRdb holds this immuneACCESS table with in-frame rearrangements only. Some clones are missing; in checked studies, unresolved V genes explain under half, and the rest has no known cause. This sample comprises about 44,000 clones, around 80% of them detected only once. The top ten clones comprise 5% to 6% of the sample. Specimen: CD4+ or CD8+ T cells sorted from blood, collected in a trial of the OX40 agonist ivuxolimab. The receptor source for this set is an adult with an advanced solid tumor such as melanoma, head and neck, liver or kidney cancer.

The V gene is TRBV6-5, the J gene TRBJ2-5; no reliable D call. The CDR3 spans 13 residues. Looked up from germline, CDR1 is MNHEY and CDR2 is SVGAGI. Trimming removed 5 bases at V and 4 bases at J, with 11 bases between. The CDR3 sequence is CASSQVSRETQYF. The CDR3 region has the DNA TGTGCCAGCAGTCAAGTATCCCGAGAGACCCAGTACTTC.

CDR3: CASSVGPRQTQYF. DNA for the CDR3: TGTGCCAGCAGCGTAGGCCCTCGTCAGACCCAGTACTTC. This chain links TRBV9 with TRBJ2-5, with no clear D. CDR1 and CDR2 (germline): SGDLS, YYNGEE. The CDR3 spans 13 residues. Trimming cost V 0 bases and J 6 bases, with 9 bases left between them.

The genes are TRBV19 and TRBJ2-3; D not certain. Germline values: CDR1 LNHDA, CDR2 SQIVND (reference sequence). The CDR3 contains 16 residues. Trimming took 4 bases from V and 6 from J, leaving 20 bases between them. The CDR3 here is CASSTHGGPAADTQYF. The CDR3 region has the DNA TGTGCCAGTAGTACTCACGGCGGCCCTGCGGCGGATACGCAGTATTTT.

In this sample, this clone turned up a few times. The chain uses TRBV6-1 and TRBJ1-4; D might be TRBD1 (6 bases). Trimming shortened V by 7 bases and J by 8 bases, and 11 bases separated the two germline ends. Germline V gene sequence: CDR1 MNHNS, CDR2 SASEGT. The CDR3 loop spans 12 amino acids. CDR3 residues: CASMRQGEKLFF. The CDR3 DNA reads TGTGCCAGCATGAGGCAGGGGGAAAAACTGTTTTTT.